The T cell receptor (beta chain) described here comes from a study of siplizumab effects on memory and regulatory T cells. The CDR3 loop spans 14 amino acids. Trimming removed 4 bases from V and 8 bases from J; junction bases left unmatched: 6. The germline gives CDR1 SGDLS, CDR2 YYNGEE. Notes on this clone: What it binds is unknown.

Some clones are missing from TCRdb's copy, which holds only in-frame ones; the method was immunoSEQ multiplex PCR. The sample has about 50,000 clones, roughly 93% seen once. Study outcomes and limitations: Many proliferating CD4+ or CD8+ clones remained unclassified. Roughly 75-95% of them could not be assigned either a naive or a memory phenotype. Mappable CD4+ clones that were alloreactive averaged approximately 64% Treg-derived with siplizumab versus approximately 30% in controls.

Sequenced: CD8+ T cells sorted from blood. The receptor was isolated from a human donor in good health. The rearrangement uses TRBV9 and TRBJ2-1; 10 nucleotides line up with TRBD1. The CDR3 is CASSWGQGSHEQFF. The CDR3 DNA reads TGTGCCAGCAGCTGGGGACAGGGGTCGCATGAGCAGTTCTTC.